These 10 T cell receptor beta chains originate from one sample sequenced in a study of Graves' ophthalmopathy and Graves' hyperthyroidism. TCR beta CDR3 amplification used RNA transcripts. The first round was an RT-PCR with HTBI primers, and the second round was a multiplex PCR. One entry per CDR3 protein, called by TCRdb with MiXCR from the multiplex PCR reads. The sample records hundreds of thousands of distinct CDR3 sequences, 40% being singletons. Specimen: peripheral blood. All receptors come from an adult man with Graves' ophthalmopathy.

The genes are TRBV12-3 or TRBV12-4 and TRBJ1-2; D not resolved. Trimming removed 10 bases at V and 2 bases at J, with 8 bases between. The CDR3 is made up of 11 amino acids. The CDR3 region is CATRRNYGYTF. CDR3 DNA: TGTGCCACCAGGAGAAACTATGGCTACACCTTC.

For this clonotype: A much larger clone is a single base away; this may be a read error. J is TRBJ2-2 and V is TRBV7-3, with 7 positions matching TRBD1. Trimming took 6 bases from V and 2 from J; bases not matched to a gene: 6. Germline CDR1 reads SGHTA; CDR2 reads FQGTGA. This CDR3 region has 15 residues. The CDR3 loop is CASSGQGDNTGELFF. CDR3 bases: TGTGCCAGCAGTGGGCAGGGGGACAACACCGGGGAGCTGTTTTTT.

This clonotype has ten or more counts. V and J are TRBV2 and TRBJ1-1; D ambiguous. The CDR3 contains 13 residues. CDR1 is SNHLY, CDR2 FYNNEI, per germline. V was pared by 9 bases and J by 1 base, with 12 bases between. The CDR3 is CARNQIPNTEAFF. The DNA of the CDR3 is TGTGCCAGGAACCAGATACCGAACACTGAAGCTTTCTTT.

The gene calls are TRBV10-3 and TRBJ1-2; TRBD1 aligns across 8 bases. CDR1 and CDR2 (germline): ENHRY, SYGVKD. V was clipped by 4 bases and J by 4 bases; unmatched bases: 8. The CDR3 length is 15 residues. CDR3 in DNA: TGTGCCATCAGTGGTTCCTGGACAGGGACCTATGGCTACACCTTC. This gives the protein CAISGSWTGTYGYTF.

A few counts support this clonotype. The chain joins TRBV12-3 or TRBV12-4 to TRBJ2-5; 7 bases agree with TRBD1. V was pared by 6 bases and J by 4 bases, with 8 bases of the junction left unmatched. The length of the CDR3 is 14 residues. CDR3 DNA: TGTGCCAGCAGACCAAAGACAGGGACAGAGACCCAGTACTTC. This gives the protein CASRPKTGTETQYF.

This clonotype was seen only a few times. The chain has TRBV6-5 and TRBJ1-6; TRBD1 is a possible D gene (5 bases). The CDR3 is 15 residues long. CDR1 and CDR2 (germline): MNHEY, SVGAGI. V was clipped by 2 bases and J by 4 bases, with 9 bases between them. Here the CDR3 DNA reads TGTGCCAGCAGTTACCTGGGGGGTTATAATTCACCCCTCCACTTT. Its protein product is CASSYLGGYNSPLHF.

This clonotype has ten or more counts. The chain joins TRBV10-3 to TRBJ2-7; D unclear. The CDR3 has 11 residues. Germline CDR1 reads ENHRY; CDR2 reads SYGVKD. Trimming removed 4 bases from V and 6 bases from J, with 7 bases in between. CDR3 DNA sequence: TGTGCCATCAGTGGCGGCGGCGAGCAGTACTTC. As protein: CAISGGGEQYF.

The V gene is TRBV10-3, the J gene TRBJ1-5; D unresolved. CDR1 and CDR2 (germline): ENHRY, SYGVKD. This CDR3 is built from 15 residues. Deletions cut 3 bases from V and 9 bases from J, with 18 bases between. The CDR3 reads CAISEYILVARPQHF. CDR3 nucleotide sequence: TGTGCCATCAGTGAATATATTCTCGTTGCACGGCCCCAGCATTTT.

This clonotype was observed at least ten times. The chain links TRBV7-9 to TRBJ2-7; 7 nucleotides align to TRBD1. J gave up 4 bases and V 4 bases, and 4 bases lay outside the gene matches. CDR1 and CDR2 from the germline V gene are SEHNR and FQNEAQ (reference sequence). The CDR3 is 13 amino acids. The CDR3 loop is CASSSRDRYEQYF. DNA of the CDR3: TGTGCCAGCAGCTCCCGGGACAGATACGAGCAGTACTTC.

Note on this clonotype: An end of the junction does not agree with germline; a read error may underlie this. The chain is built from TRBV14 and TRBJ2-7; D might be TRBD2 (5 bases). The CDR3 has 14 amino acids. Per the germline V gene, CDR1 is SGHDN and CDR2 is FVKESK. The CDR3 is CASSLREGYYGQYF. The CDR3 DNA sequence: TGTGCCAGCAGCCTCCGGGAAGGCTACTACGGGCAGTACTTC.